This is a list of T cell receptor beta chains from one sample in a study of blood T cell repertoires in COVID-19. Measured with immunoSEQ multiplex PCR; TCRdb has only the in-frame clones, and not every one. The top ten hold roughly 15% of the sample, which has 150,000 to 200,000 clones, around 84% seen once. Sequencing was done on a sample of peripheral blood. These receptors came from an older woman with COVID-19, enrolled during active disease. CDR3s include the opening cysteine and the closing phenylalanine or tryptophan. D genes are given only for firm matches. Expanded clones are given a class, and other clones once, few, many or no size at all.

cdr3_aa cdr3_nt cdr3_length j_call v_call clone_size d_call
CASSTHRGRTGELFF TGTGCCAGCAGCACCCACAGGGGGCGGACCGGGGAGCTGTTTTTT 15 TRBJ2-2 TRBV7-6 - TRBD1
CASSVSKSGNTIYF TGTGCCAGCAGCGTCAGTAAATCTGGAAACACCATATATTTT 14 TRBJ1-3 TRBV7-2 - -
CASSLIRNTEAFF TGTGCCAGCAGCTTAATCAGGAACACTGAAGCTTTCTTT 13 TRBJ1-1 TRBV11-2 - -
CASSLFGRAGGPADTQYF TGTGCCAGCAGTTTGTTCGGTCGAGCGGGAGGGCCAGCAGATACGCAGTATTTT 18 TRBJ2-3 TRBV28 - TRBD2
CASSSSLSEKLFF TGTGCCAGCAGCTCCAGTTTGTCCGAAAAACTGTTTTTT 13 TRBJ1-4 TRBV7-2 - -
CASSRRTDYGYTF TGTGCCAGCAGTCGCCGGACTGACTATGGCTACACCTTC 13 TRBJ1-2 TRBV28 - -
CASSPTGQLTGELFF TGTGCCAGCAGCCCCACGGGACAGCTCACCGGGGAGCTGTTTTTT 15 TRBJ2-2 TRBV11-3 - TRBD1
CASSISGEKLFF TGTGCCAGCAGCATATCGGGGGAAAAACTGTTTTTT 12 TRBJ1-4 TRBV5-8 - -
CASSPGSGNIQYF TGTGCCAGCAGCCCGGGGTCGGGTAACATTCAGTACTTC 13 TRBJ2-4 TRBV28 - -
CASIEQGATEAFF TGTGCCAGCATCGAGCAGGGGGCAACTGAAGCTTTCTTT 13 TRBJ1-1 TRBV5-8 - TRBD1
CASTGDREVFF TGTGCCAGCACAGGTGACAGGGAGGTTTTCTTT 11 TRBJ1-1 TRBV2 - TRBD1
CASSKRQGPAKNIQYF TGTGCCAGCAGCAAACGACAGGGCCCCGCCAAAAACATTCAGTACTTC 16 TRBJ2-4 TRBV21-1 - -
CAWSITSQETQYF TGTGCCTGGAGTATAACTTCCCAAGAGACCCAGTACTTC 13 TRBJ2-5 TRBV30 once -
CAWSAPRAVDEQFF TGTGCCTGGAGTGCCCCCCGCGCTGTTGATGAGCAGTTCTTC 14 TRBJ2-1 TRBV30 - -
CATSREANEQFF TGTGCCACCAGCAGAGAGGCCAATGAGCAGTTCTTC 12 TRBJ2-1 TRBV15 - -
CASSYDRDTGELFF TGTGCCAGCAGTTACGACAGGGACACCGGGGAGCTGTTTTTT 14 TRBJ2-2 TRBV6-5 - TRBD1
CASSQVPASAIGEQFF TGTGCCAGCAGCCAAGTCCCCGCTAGCGCCATTGGGGAGCAGTTCTTC 16 TRBJ2-1 TRBV3-1/TRBV3-2 few -